The 6 T cell receptor beta chains presented below share a single source sample, sequenced in a study of blood T cell repertoires in COVID-19. This table comes from immunoSEQ multiplex PCR, and its TCRdb copy is limited to in-frame clones, with some not included. Of fewer than 250,000 clones listed, around 87% are singletons. What was sequenced was peripheral blood. These receptors came from a man in his 60s with acute or convalescent COVID-19.

The chain has TRBV28 and TRBJ1-2; a weak D match, TRBD1 (5 bases). The germline V gene encodes CDR1 MDHEN and CDR2 SYDVKM. This CDR3 is built from 15 residues. Trimming shortened V by 5 bases and J by 0 bases, and 13 bases separated the two germline ends. The CDR3 loop reads CASSGPGKTNYGYTF. The CDR3 DNA is TGTGCCAGCAGTGGCCCAGGGAAGACTAACTATGGCTACACCTTC.

This clone was recorded a few times. The chain links TRBV4-2 to TRBJ1-2; D unclear. The germline V gene encodes CDR1 LGHNA and CDR2 YNFKEQ. Trimming cost V 0 bases and J 4 bases, with 21 bases left between them. CDR3 size: 18 residues. The CDR3 is CASSQDNQFTTNIYGYTF. The CDR3 nucleotides are TGTGCCAGCAGCCAAGATAATCAGTTCACCACCAATATCTATGGCTACACCTTC.

The count of this clone is one. V is TRBV7-2 and J is TRBJ1-3; 7 bases map to TRBD1. CDR3 size: 15 residues. CDR1 is SGHTA and CDR2 is FQGNSA in the germline V gene. V shed 6 bases and J 4 bases; nucleotides not matched to a gene: 9. The CDR3 DNA sequence: TGTGCCAGCAGTGCACAGGGGTTGGGAGGAAACACCATATATTTT. Translated, it gives CASSAQGLGGNTIYF. Combining the CDR3 with reference TRBV7-2 and TRBJ1-3 gives the whole variable domain GAGVSQSPSNKVTEKGKDVELRCDPISGHTALYWYRQSLGQGLEFLIYFQGNSAPDKSGLPSDRFSAERTGGSVSTLTIQRTQQEDSAVYLCASSAQGLGGNTIYFGEGSWLTVV.

V and J are TRBV4-1 and TRBJ2-1; 7 bases fit TRBD1. Germline-derived CDR1 and CDR2 are MGHRA and YSYEKL. The CDR3 contains 14 residues. V lost 0 bases to trimming and J lost 5 bases; unmatched junction nucleotides: 1. The CDR3 reads CASSQDDRDNEQFF. CDR3 nucleotide sequence: TGCGCCAGCAGCCAAGATGACAGGGACAATGAGCAGTTCTTC.

As for this clone: Different DNA sequences within this sample yield the same CDR3. This sequence joins TRBV19 and TRBJ1-2; no firm D call. CDR3 length: 12 residues. Germline V CDR1 and CDR2: LNHDA, SQIVND (reference sequence). Trimming cost V 9 bases and J 4 bases, with 12 bases left between them. The CDR3 reads CASSRDSYGYTF. CDR3 coding DNA: TGTGCCAGCTCCCGGGATAGCTATGGCTACACCTTC.

This clone occurred a few times. The chain employs TRBV9 and TRBJ1-4; D possibly corresponds to TRBD1 (6 bases). Germline loops: CDR1 SGDLS, CDR2 YYNGEE. The CDR3 spans 16 residues. V was clipped by 3 bases and J by 4 bases, with 16 bases between them. CDR3 protein: CASSALTGKDNEKLFF. In nucleotides, the CDR3 is TGTGCCAGCAGCGCCTTAACAGGGAAGGATAATGAAAAACTGTTTTTT.